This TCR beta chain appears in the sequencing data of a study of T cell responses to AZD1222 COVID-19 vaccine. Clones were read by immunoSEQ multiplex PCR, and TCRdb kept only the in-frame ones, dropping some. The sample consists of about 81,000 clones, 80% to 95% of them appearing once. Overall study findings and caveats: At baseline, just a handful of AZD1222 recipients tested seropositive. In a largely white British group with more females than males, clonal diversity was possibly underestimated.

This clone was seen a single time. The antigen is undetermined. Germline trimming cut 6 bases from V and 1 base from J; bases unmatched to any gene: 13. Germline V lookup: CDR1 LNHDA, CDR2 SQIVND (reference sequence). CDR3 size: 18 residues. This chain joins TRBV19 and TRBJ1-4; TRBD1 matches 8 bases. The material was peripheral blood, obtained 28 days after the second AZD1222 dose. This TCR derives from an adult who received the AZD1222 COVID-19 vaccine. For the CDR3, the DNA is TGTGCCAGTAGCCCAGGGACAGGCATATTGGGAACTAATGAAAAACTGTTTTTT. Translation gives CASSPGTGILGTNEKLFF.